This T cell receptor (beta chain) emerged from a study of control samples from healthy donors and cancer patients. Clones were sequenced by immunoSEQ multiplex PCR, and TCRdb holds only the in-frame ones, with some missing. The sample shows 120,000 or so clones, approximately 90% of them seen only once. This CDR3 has 14 residues. The V and J ends lost 4 bases and 9 bases respectively, with 15 bases between them. The germline gives CDR1 KGHDR, CDR2 SFDVKD. The chain links TRBV24-1 to TRBJ2-1; possibly TRBD2 for D (6 bases). This receptor was identified in a woman aged 55-69 years with lung cancer. The sequenced sample was PBMCs. The CDR3 spells CATSDPGLPGEQFF. The CDR3 region has the DNA TGTGCCACCAGTGACCCGGGACTCCCAGGTGAGCAGTTCTTC.